These 24 T cell receptor beta chains share one sample of origin, sequenced in a study of CD8 T cells in ankylosing spondylitis (dated by TCRdb to between 2016 and 2019). Receptor amplification or capture employed 5' RACE. Instrument used: Illumina HiSeq 2500. In TCRdb, the public reads were trimmed at Q25 with fastp and aligned with MiXCR, with productive beta chains retained. CDR3 protein duplicates are merged, each entry listing the most common genes and DNA. This sample gives about 140,000 distinct CDR3 sequences in total; 30% to 35% of them show up just once. The top ten constitute 6% of the sample. The specimen sequenced was synovial fluid, either unsorted or a sorted T cell fraction (not recorded which). The receptors come from a male donor with ankylosing spondylitis.

This rearrangement joins TRBV20-1 to TRBJ2-3; 9 bases align to TRBD2. The CDR3 has 18 residues. Trimming cost V 1 base and J 3 bases; bases outside gene matches: 14. Germline CDR1 and CDR2: DFQATT and SNEGSKA (reference sequence). CDR3 sequence (DNA): TGCAGTGCTAGAGTCCCTAGCGGGACAATCTTATCTACAGATACGCAGTATTTT. Protein sequence: CSARVPSGTILSTDTQYF.

V is TRBV7-3 and J is TRBJ2-3, with a weak D call TRBD1 (5 bases). Per germline, CDR1 SGHTA and CDR2 FQGTGA. Between the trimmed V and J ends, which lost 5 bases and 2 bases, there was a span of 11 bases. The CDR3 length is 14 residues. The CDR3 DNA reads as TGTGCCAGCAGCCCTCAGGGCTACACAGATACGCAGTATTTT. Its protein product is CASSPQGYTDTQYF.

This chain joins TRBV4-2 and TRBJ2-7; 11 bases fit TRBD1. Trimming at V came to 4 bases and at J to 0 bases, leaving 2 bases not matched to a gene. This CDR3 is built from 15 residues. From germline, CDR1 is LGHNA and CDR2 YNFKEQ. For the CDR3, the DNA is TGTGCCAGCAGCCCGGGACAGGGGGTCTCCTACGAGCAGTACTTC. It encodes CASSPGQGVSYEQYF.

The count of this clonotype is one. This chain links TRBV5-1 with TRBJ1-6; D not resolved. V was clipped by 0 bases and J by 9 bases, with 4 bases between them. Germline-derived CDR1 and CDR2 are SGHRS and YFSETQ. The CDR3 loop spans 12 amino acids. The CDR3 DNA reads TGCGCCAGCAGCTTGGATGCTTCACCCCTCCACTTT. As protein: CASSLDASPLHF.

This clonotype showed up just a few times. The rearrangement joins TRBV6-1 to TRBJ2-7; 7 bases match TRBD1. The CDR3 spans 15 residues. Germline V gene data show CDR1 as MNHNS and CDR2 as SASEGT. V was clipped by 6 bases and J by 0 bases; unmatched bases: 8. CDR3 sequence (DNA): TGTGCCAGCAGGAAGGAACAGGGGAGCTCCTACGAGCAGTACTTC. This encodes CASRKEQGSSYEQYF.

This clonotype was seen only a few times. The V and J genes are TRBV5-1 and TRBJ1-1, with no clear D. Trimming took 0 bases from V and 2 from J, leaving 8 bases between them. CDR1 SGHRS and CDR2 YFSETQ come from the germline V gene. The CDR3 loop spans 14 amino acids. CDR3 nucleotide sequence: TGCGCCAGCAGCTTGGAGCCACCCAACACTGAAGCTTTCTTT. This codes for CASSLEPPNTEAFF.

The CDR3 DNA follows: TGTGCCAGCAGCTTTTCAGGTGTGACTGAAGCTTTCTTT. As protein: CASSFSGVTEAFF. J is TRBJ1-1 and V is TRBV7-2; D is ambiguous. Trimming removed 3 bases at V and 5 bases at J, with 10 bases between. The CDR3 is made up of 13 amino acids. The germline V gene encodes CDR1 SGHTA and CDR2 FQGNSA.

The rearrangement uses TRBV7-3 and TRBJ1-1; D not resolved. The length of the CDR3 is 14 residues. V gave up 1 base and J gave up 4 bases, with 10 bases separating them. CDR1 and CDR2 from the germline V gene are SGHTA and FQGTGA. The DNA for the CDR3 is TGTGCCAGCAGCTTAATGGGAGGAAGCACTGAAGCTTTCTTT. Protein product: CASSLMGGSTEAFF. The full variable domain, rest sourced from reference TRBV7-3 and TRBJ1-1, is GAGVSQTPSNKVTEKGKYVELRCDPISGHTALYWYRQSLGQGPEFLIYFQGTGAADDSGLPNDRFFAVRPEGSVSTLKIQRTERGDSAVYLCASSLMGGSTEAFFGQGTRLTVV.

This clonotype was picked up a small number of times. The chain combines TRBV20-1 with TRBJ1-1, with no clear D. Trimming cost V 2 bases and J 1 base, with 11 bases left between them. The CDR3 extends over 14 amino acids. Germline V gene data show CDR1 as DFQATT and CDR2 as SNEGSKA (reference sequence). This CDR3 reads CSARNRLQNTEAFF. The CDR3 bases are TGCAGTGCTAGAAACAGACTTCAGAACACTGAAGCTTTCTTT.

This clonotype has just a few counts. This chain links TRBV9 with TRBJ1-6; no definite D call. CDR1 and CDR2 from the germline V gene are SGDLS and YYNGEE. V lost 0 bases and J 10 bases, leaving 8 bases between the germline ends. This CDR3 region has 13 residues. This CDR3 is CASSVDFLSPLHF. CDR3 sequence (DNA): TGTGCCAGCAGCGTAGACTTCCTATCACCCCTCCACTTT.

The rearrangement uses TRBV4-2 and TRBJ2-1; D is unclear. This CDR3 has 12 residues. The ends were cut back, 1 base at V and 8 bases at J, with 6 bases in the middle. From germline, CDR1 is LGHNA and CDR2 YNFKEQ. CDR3 sequence (DNA): TGTGCCAGCAGCCAAGCCGAGGATGAGCAGTTCTTC. Amino acids: CASSQAEDEQFF.

This clonotype was observed a handful of times. The chain employs TRBV10-3 and TRBJ1-1, with a tentative D call TRBD1 (5 bases). The germline CDR1 and CDR2 sequences are ENHRY and SYGVKD. Trimming took off 6 bases at V and 2 bases at J, with 10 bases between the two ends. The CDR3 has 13 residues. The CDR3 protein is CAIRLQGNTEAFF. The CDR3 nucleotides read TGTGCCATCAGGCTTCAGGGAAACACTGAAGCTTTCTTT.

This clonotype has a handful of counts. The chain employs TRBV12-3 or TRBV12-4 and TRBJ2-1; D call uncertain. Deletions cut 6 bases from V and 7 bases from J, with 7 bases between. The CDR3 sequence is 11 residues long. CDR3 bases: TGTGCCAGCAGCCGCTCTAATGAGCAGTTCTTC. Translating it yields CASSRSNEQFF.

The chain uses TRBV5-1 and TRBJ1-2; D might be TRBD1 (6 bases). V lost 0 bases to trimming and J lost 8 bases, with 14 bases between them. The CDR3 consists of 14 residues. Germline lookup yields CDR1 SGHRS and CDR2 YFSETQ. Here the CDR3 reads CASSLAGQGNGYTF. Here the CDR3 DNA reads TGCGCCAGCAGCTTGGCCGGGCAGGGGAACGGCTACACCTTC.

The rearrangement links TRBV20-1 to TRBJ2-3; 7 bases map to TRBD2. J was trimmed by 4 bases and V by 3 bases; bases with no gene match: 4. Germline CDR1 and CDR2: DFQATT and SNEGSKA (reference sequence). This CDR3 spans 13 amino acids. CDR3 loop: CSARTSKADTQYF. The CDR3 DNA is TGCAGTGCTAGGACTAGCAAGGCAGATACGCAGTATTTT.

This clonotype was observed a handful of times. A read error may explain this, as a much larger clone is one base away. V gene TRBV7-3 combines with J gene TRBJ2-1, with TRBD2 identical over 12 bases. The CDR3 has 14 amino acids. Germline trimming cut 8 bases from V and 6 bases from J; bases unmatched to any gene: 5. Germline values: CDR1 SGHTA, CDR2 FQGTGA. CDR3 protein: CASGTSGQINEQFF. The CDR3 DNA sequence: TGTGCCAGCGGGACTAGCGGGCAGATCAATGAGCAGTTCTTC.

The chain recombines TRBV5-1 with TRBJ2-1, with 8 bases that match TRBD1. Germline V gene sequence: CDR1 SGHRS, CDR2 YFSETQ. J was trimmed by 4 bases and V by 3 bases; bases with no gene match: 3. The CDR3 is made up of 14 amino acids. The CDR3 DNA reads TGCGCCAGCAGCTATAACAGGGGGTACAATGAGCAGTTCTTC. Its protein product is CASSYNRGYNEQFF.

The chain uses TRBV28 and TRBJ2-5; 8 nucleotides line up with TRBD2. The CDR3 spans 14 residues. Germline loops: CDR1 MDHEN, CDR2 SYDVKM. The junction had 5 bases not matched to a gene; V was cut back by 3 bases and J by 5 bases. CDR3 region: CASSLPGGSETQYF. CDR3 sequence (DNA): TGTGCCAGCAGTTTGCCGGGAGGGAGCGAGACCCAGTACTTC. Based on the CDR3 plus reference TRBV28 and TRBJ2-5, the full variable domain is DVKVTQSSRYLVKRTGEKVFLECVQDMDHENMFWYRQDPGLGLRLIYFSYDVKMKEKGDIPEGYSVSREKKERFSLILESASTNQTSMYLCASSLPGGSETQYFGPGTRLLVL.

The chain recombines TRBV25-1 with TRBJ1-1, with TRBD1 as a possible D gene (6 bases). V was trimmed by 4 bases and J by 1 base, leaving 10 bases between them. CDR1 is MGHDK and CDR2 is SYGVNS in the germline V gene. CDR3 length equals 14 residues. CDR3 in DNA: TGTGCCAGCAGTGCCCCGGGACAGAACACTGAAGCTTTCTTT. It is translated as CASSAPGQNTEAFF.

This chain uses TRBV28 with TRBJ2-5, with a tentative D call TRBD2 (5 bases). The CDR3 totals 12 residues. Germline CDR1 and CDR2: MDHEN and SYDVKM. Between the trimmed V and J ends, which lost 8 bases and 3 bases, there was a span of 10 bases. DNA for the CDR3: TGTGCCAGCTGGCGGGCCAAAGAGACCCAGTACTTC. It specifies CASWRAKETQYF.

This clonotype was found a few times. V and J are TRBV12-3 or TRBV12-4 and TRBJ2-1, with 9 bases aligning to TRBD2. V was clipped by 2 bases and J by 8 bases; unmatched bases: 7. The CDR3 runs 15 residues. CDR3 DNA sequence: TGTGCCAGCAGTTTATCTGGCGGGGGGGCCTATGAGCAGTTCTTC. It is translated as CASSLSGGGAYEQFF.

This clonotype was observed a few times. V gene TRBV2 combines with J gene TRBJ1-1, with D maybe TRBD1 (5 bases). The CDR3 has 13 residues. Trimming left V 6 bases short and J 2 bases short, with 10 bases between. Looked up from germline, CDR1 is SNHLY and CDR2 is FYNNEI. The CDR3: CASRGTDNTEAFF. The CDR3 DNA follows: TGTGCCAGCAGAGGGACGGATAACACTGAAGCTTTCTTT.

The gene calls are TRBV19 and TRBJ1-1, with TRBD1 identical over 10 bases. Germline CDR1 LNHDA, CDR2 SQIVND (reference sequence). The J segment lost 4 bases and the V segment lost 7 bases, leaving 9 bases of the junction unmatched. The CDR3 has 15 residues. The CDR3 here is CASTLRDRGSTEAFF. Here the CDR3 DNA reads TGTGCCAGTACCTTAAGGGACAGGGGAAGCACTGAAGCTTTCTTT.

CDR3 nucleotides: TGTGCCAGCACCTACAGGGGGGGGGCCAACGTCCTGACTTTC. Encoded protein: CASTYRGGANVLTF. The rearrangement joins TRBV28 to TRBJ2-6; TRBD1 aligns across 8 bases. V gave up 7 bases and J gave up 4 bases; unmatched junction bases: 3. The CDR3 has 14 residues. CDR1 and CDR2 from the germline V gene are MDHEN and SYDVKM. The full variable domain, its missing parts supplied by reference TRBV28 and TRBJ2-6, is DVKVTQSSRYLVKRTGEKVFLECVQDMDHENMFWYRQDPGLGLRLIYFSYDVKMKEKGDIPEGYSVSREKKERFSLILESASTNQTSMYLCASTYRGGANVLTFGAGSRLTVL.